This paragraph covers one T cell receptor (beta chain) sequence. The entry originates in a study of blood T cell repertoires in COVID-19. Assay: immunoSEQ multiplex PCR; the TCRdb copy retains only in-frame clones and omits some. Of roughly 250,000 clones in the sample, over 75% were seen once. The CDR3 runs 16 residues. Germline-derived CDR1 and CDR2 are MGHRA and YSYEKL. Trimming cost V 0 bases and J 4 bases; bases outside gene matches: 9. This TCR was recovered from a woman in her forties or fifties with acute or convalescent COVID-19. The chain recombines TRBV4-1 with TRBJ2-7; 7 nucleotides agree with TRBD2. The specimen sequenced was peripheral blood. CDR3 region: CASSQDLGRAVYEQYF. In DNA form, the CDR3 reads TGCGCCAGCAGCCAAGATCTTGGGAGGGCCGTTTACGAGCAGTACTTC.